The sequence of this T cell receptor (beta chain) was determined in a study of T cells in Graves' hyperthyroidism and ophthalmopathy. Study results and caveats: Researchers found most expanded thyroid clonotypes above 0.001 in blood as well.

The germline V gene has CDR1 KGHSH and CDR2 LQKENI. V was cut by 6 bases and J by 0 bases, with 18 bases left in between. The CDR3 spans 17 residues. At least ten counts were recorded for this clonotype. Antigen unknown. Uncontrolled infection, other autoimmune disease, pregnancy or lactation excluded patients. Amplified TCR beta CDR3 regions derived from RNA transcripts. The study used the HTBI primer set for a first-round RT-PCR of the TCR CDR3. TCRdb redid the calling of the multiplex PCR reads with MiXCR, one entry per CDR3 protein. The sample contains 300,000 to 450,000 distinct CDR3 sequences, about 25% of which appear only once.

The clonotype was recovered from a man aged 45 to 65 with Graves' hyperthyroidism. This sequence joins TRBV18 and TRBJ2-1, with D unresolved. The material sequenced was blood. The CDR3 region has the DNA TGTGCCAGCTCGCAACGCAACGACATAGCCTCCTACAATGAGCAGTTCTTC. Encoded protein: CASSQRNDIASYNEQFF.